This entry lists 3 T cell receptor beta chains sequenced from one sample in a study of blood T cell repertoires in COVID-19. Assay used: immunoSEQ multiplex PCR; TCRdb lists only in-frame clones, some missing. The data show about 440,000 clones, about 89% seen once. Sequencing was carried out using peripheral blood. These receptors all come from a woman in her 30s with acute or convalescent COVID-19.

The V gene is TRBV14, the J gene TRBJ1-2; no definite D call. The CDR3 is 13 amino acids. Germline V gene sequence: CDR1 SGHDN, CDR2 FVKESK. Trimming took off 4 bases at V and 8 bases at J, with 14 bases between the two ends. CDR3 loop: CASSPQDRRGYTF. CDR3 bases: TGTGCCAGCAGCCCCCAAGATCGTCGGGGCTACACCTTC.

The rearrangement uses TRBV27 and TRBJ1-1, with unresolved D. Germline CDR1 and CDR2: MNHEY and SMNVEV (reference sequence). The CDR3 has 12 amino acids. V shed 5 bases and J shed 11 bases, with 15 bases lying between them. The CDR3 DNA is TGTGCCAGCAGTACCCGTGAGGATGGGGCTTTCTTT. Encoded protein: CASSTREDGAFF.

This chain links TRBV6-5 with TRBJ2-7, with 7 bases lining up with TRBD2. The CDR3 has 15 amino acids. Germline values: CDR1 MNHEY, CDR2 SVGAGI. Unmatched junction bases numbered 13, after V lost 8 bases and J lost 3 bases. Here the CDR3 reads CASDGAASGVYEQYF. The CDR3 DNA reads TGTGCCAGCGACGGGGCGGCTAGCGGAGTCTACGAGCAGTACTTC.